A selection of T cell receptor beta chains follows, all from one sample in a study of blood T cell repertoires in COVID-19. Sequenced by immunoSEQ multiplex PCR; TCRdb stores in-frame clones only, minus some. The data contain about 140,000 clones, roughly four fifths of them singletons. Sequenced input: peripheral blood. The receptors come from a woman older than 75 with active or convalescent COVID-19. Each CDR3 is given with its conserved first and last residue.

J	V	CDR3
TRBJ1-3	TRBV29-1	CSVQRQAGNTIYF
TRBJ1-5	TRBV6-5	CASRPTGVVNQPQHF
TRBJ1-4	TRBV4-3	CASSQSFGGGKSEKLFF
TRBJ1-5	TRBV6-5	CASKPTGNSNQPQHF
TRBJ1-4	TRBV4-1	CASSQGLTNEKLFF
TRBJ2-7	TRBV7-3	CASSLSGTYEQYF
TRBJ1-3	TRBV6-5	CASSYSRAGFGNTIYF
TRBJ2-1	TRBV15	CATRSLGTSGYNEQFF
TRBJ2-2	TRBV19	CASTAESSGAKAGELFF
TRBJ2-5	TRBV7-9	CASSRRDIETQYF
TRBJ2-1	TRBV9	CASSVGGDPYNEQFF
TRBJ2-1	TRBV19	CASPGGRHYNEQFF
TRBJ1-2	TRBV4-3	CASSQGQGDMYGYTF
TRBJ2-1	TRBV30	CAWDFEGTGLINEQFF
TRBJ2-1	TRBV5-1	CASTKGAQLLYYNEQFF
TRBJ1-5	TRBV6-5	CASKTGGIQPQHF
TRBJ1-2	TRBV29-1	CSVAQLNYGYTF
TRBJ2-5	TRBV14	CASSQVATKDFWGSAVRETQYF
TRBJ2-2	TRBV6-5	CASRMDRGYTGELFF
TRBJ1-2	TRBV6-6	CASTLDSYGYTF
TRBJ2-7	TRBV20-1	CSAPSSYEQYF
TRBJ2-1	TRBV6-2/TRBV6-3	CASSSPRTSVGGNEQFF
TRBJ1-4	TRBV18	CASSRTGGLVNEKLFF
TRBJ1-2	TRBV27	CASSLSTVSNYGYTF
TRBJ1-3	TRBV4-1	CASSQGSDSSGNTIYF
TRBJ2-7	TRBV4-1	CASSDRDRGTYEQYF
TRBJ2-2	TRBV2	CASSPRGGSTGELFF
TRBJ2-2	TRBV5-6	CASSLRTGSNTGELFF
TRBJ2-2	TRBV2	CASRGQYTGELFF
TRBJ2-5	TRBV28	CASGVAQETQYF
TRBJ2-7	TRBV30	CAWSVCVVCEQYF
TRBJ1-6	TRBV5-1	CASSPPLLSGNSPLHF
TRBJ2-3	TRBV2	CASSDGLAGYTQYF
TRBJ1-4	TRBV11-2	CASSPRGQATNEKLFF
TRBJ2-5	TRBV30	CAWSSGGETQYF
TRBJ1-1	TRBV2	CASSVLGRRNTEAFF
TRBJ1-1	TRBV29-1	CSFTSVGGTEAFF
TRBJ1-1	TRBV5-1	CASSRGGLAFF
TRBJ1-2	TRBV30	CAWSGRNYGYTF
TRBJ1-1	TRBV11-1	CASSPGQRMNTEAFF
TRBJ1-1	TRBV9	CASSVEPTGDTEAFF
TRBJ1-5	TRBV7-2	CASSLGAGGTQPQHF
TRBJ1-5	TRBV6-4	CATKTGLPQHF
TRBJ2-5	TRBV27	CASSFEGRTGTQYF
TRBJ2-3	TRBV27	CASSLTPSVDTQYF
TRBJ2-5	TRBV4-2	CASSQGGSGAQGETQYF
TRBJ1-1	TRBV5-1	CASSSPGGGTEAFF